Below, 14 T cell receptor beta chains from the same sample are listed, as sequenced in a study of chemoradiotherapy in HPV16-positive cancers. Sequenced by immunoSEQ multiplex PCR; TCRdb stores in-frame clones only, minus some. Among 450 to 600 clones listed, 55% to 75% were seen once. The starting material was tumor tissue, obtained from a patient who underwent chemoradiotherapy. All receptors come from a human donor with HPV-associated anogenital cancer.

The chain's CDR3 is CASSWSSGEIYNEQFF. Written as DNA, the CDR3 is TGTGCCAGCAGTTGGTCTAGCGGGGAGATCTACAATGAGCAGTTCTTC. The V call is TRBV6-5, the J call TRBJ2-1; 9 bases line up with TRBD2. This CDR3 is 16 amino acids long. Trimming cost V 4 bases and J 3 bases; bases outside gene matches: 7. Looked up from germline, CDR1 is MNHEY and CDR2 is SVGAGI.

This chain joins TRBV10-3 and TRBJ2-7; D is possibly TRBD1 or TRBD2 (5 bases each). In germline, CDR1 is ENHRY, CDR2 SYGVKD. The CDR3 has 15 residues. Trimming shortened V by 6 bases and J by 3 bases, and 18 bases separated the two germline ends. The CDR3 region is CAISLGDVSYYEQYF. DNA of the CDR3: TGTGCCATCAGCCTGGGGGATGTTAGCTACTACGAGCAGTACTTC.

This clone was seen once. The V and J genes are TRBV7-3 and TRBJ2-3; 12 nucleotides match TRBD2. CDR1 SGHTA and CDR2 FQGTGA come from the germline V gene. The junction had 4 bases not matched to a gene; V was cut back by 4 bases and J by 5 bases. This CDR3 spans 15 amino acids. The CDR3 reads CASSSSGGAVDTQYF. In DNA, the CDR3 is TGTGCCAGCAGCTCTAGCGGGGGGGCTGTAGATACGCAGTATTTT.

The CDR3 loop reads CASSEGGHTDTQYF. The CDR3 nucleotides read TGTGCCAGCAGTGAAGGGGGCCACACAGATACGCAGTATTTT. J is TRBJ2-3 and V is TRBV6-4; 7 bases agree with TRBD1. The CDR3 spans 14 residues. The trim removed 3 bases at V and 2 bases at J, leaving 2 bases unmatched. The V gene's germline CDR1 is MRHNA and CDR2 SNTAGT.

Within the sample, this clone is large. This chain uses TRBV20-1 with TRBJ2-2, with D uncertain. V was pared by 5 bases and J by 5 bases, with 6 bases between. From germline, CDR1 is DFQATT and CDR2 SNEGSKA (reference sequence). The CDR3 consists of 11 residues. CDR3 protein: CSASPTGELFF. The CDR3 DNA reads as TGCAGTGCTTCACCGACCGGGGAGCTGTTTTTT.

The chain couples TRBV5-4 to TRBJ1-2, with a tentative D call TRBD1 (5 bases). V gave up 0 bases and J gave up 7 bases, with 13 bases separating them. Germline loops: CDR1 SGHNT, CDR2 YYREEE (reference sequence). This CDR3 region has 14 residues. CDR3 coding DNA: TGTGCCAGCAGCTTGGAGGAGGGGAGGGCTGGCTACACCTTC. It is translated as CASSLEEGRAGYTF.

V and J are TRBV10-2 and TRBJ2-1, with no clear D. The V and J ends lost 4 bases and 1 base respectively, with 8 bases between them. CDR3 length: 14 residues. Looked up from germline, CDR1 is WSHSY and CDR2 is SAAADI. The CDR3 loop is CASSGSASYNEQFF. The CDR3 DNA follows: TGCGCCAGCAGTGGGAGTGCGTCCTACAATGAGCAGTTCTTC.

This clone was counted only a few times. V usage is TRBV27 and J usage is TRBJ1-2; weak D call: TRBD1 (6 bases). V was clipped by 0 bases and J by 6 bases, with 8 bases between them. Germline CDR1 reads MNHEY; CDR2 reads SMNVEV (reference sequence). The CDR3 covers 13 residues. CDR3 region: CASSLSGGHGYTF. DNA for the CDR3: TGTGCCAGCAGTTTATCCGGGGGCCATGGCTACACCTTC.

In its sample, this clone was seen a few times. The chain has TRBV13 and TRBJ1-3; tentative D call: TRBD1 (5 bases). In germline, CDR1 is PRHDT, CDR2 FYEKMQ (reference sequence). The CDR3 has 17 residues. Between the trimmed V and J ends, which lost 1 base and 0 bases, there was a span of 13 bases. This chain's CDR3 is CASSLETGPDSGNTIYF. The CDR3 bases are TGTGCCAGCAGCTTAGAGACGGGGCCAGACTCTGGAAACACCATATATTTT.

The rearrangement joins TRBV2 to TRBJ1-5; TRBD1 agrees at 9 bases. There are 17 residues in the CDR3. Germline assignment: CDR1 SNHLY and CDR2 FYNNEI. V was pared by 3 bases and J by 5 bases, with 11 bases of the junction left unmatched. CDR3 coding DNA: TGTGCCAGCAGTGAGGGGACAGGGCCCTTAGTGGATCAGCCCCAGCATTTT. Amino acids: CASSEGTGPLVDQPQHF. Full variable domain (rest looked up from reference TRBV2 and TRBJ1-5): EPEVTQTPSHQVTQMGQEVILRCVPISNHLYFYWYRQILGQKVEFLVSFYNNEISEKSEIFDDQFSVERPDGSNFTLKIRSTKLEDSAMYFCASSEGTGPLVDQPQHFGDGTRLSIL.

V gene TRBV29-1 combines with J gene TRBJ1-2; a possible D gene is TRBD1 (5 bases). V shed 4 bases and J shed 8 bases, with 11 bases lying between them. The CDR3 consists of 11 residues. Germline assignment: CDR1 SQVTM and CDR2 ANQGSEA. The DNA for the CDR3 is TGCAGCGTTGCGGGGCAATGGGGCTACACCTTC. Amino acid sequence: CSVAGQWGYTF. Based on the CDR3 plus reference TRBV29-1 and TRBJ1-2, the full variable domain is SAVISQKPSRDICQRGTSLTIQCQVDSQVTMMFWYRQQPGQSLTLIATANQGSEATYESGFVIDKFPISRPNLTFSTLTVSNMSPEDSSIYLCSVAGQWGYTFGSGTRLTVV.

This chain connects TRBV19 to TRBJ1-2; D not resolved. The germline CDR1 and CDR2 sequences are LNHDA and SQIVND (reference sequence). V lost 6 bases to trimming and J lost 1 base, with 9 bases between them. The CDR3 consists of 13 residues. The CDR3 DNA follows: TGTGCCAGTAGCCTTGTAATTAACTATGGCTACACCTTC. Its protein product is CASSLVINYGYTF.

There are a few counts of this clone. J is TRBJ1-4 and V is TRBV30; TRBD1 matches at 8 bases. Germline V gives CDR1 GTSNPN, CDR2 SVGIG (reference sequence). The CDR3 is made up of 14 amino acids. With 5 bases clipped from V and 8 bases from J, the junction kept 10 bases outside the gene matches. Here the CDR3 DNA reads TGTGCCTGGGCTCGACAGGGGATGGCCGAAAAACTGTTTTTT. It translates to CAWARQGMAEKLFF. Filled out from reference TRBV30 and TRBJ1-4, the complete variable domain reads SQTIHQWPATLVQPVGSPLSLECTVEGTSNPNLYWYRQAAGRGLQLLFYSVGIGQISSEVPQNLSASRPQDRQFILSSKKLLLSDSGFYLCAWARQGMAEKLFFGSGTQLSVL.

This rearrangement joins TRBV5-5 to TRBJ1-2; maybe TRBD1 (5 bases). The CDR3 has 15 residues. CDR1 and CDR2 from the germline V gene are SGHKS and YYEKEE (reference sequence). V was trimmed by 4 bases and J by 5 bases, leaving 18 bases between them. CDR3 loop: CASSIRAGTAYGYTF. The CDR3 coding sequence is TGTGCCAGCAGCATACGCGCCGGGACCGCGTATGGCTACACCTTC.